This record concerns one TCR beta chain sequence. Germline loops: CDR1 MGHDK, CDR2 SYGVNS. V trimming: 0 bases; J trimming: 2 bases; junction bases outside the gene matches: 6. The CDR3 is made up of 17 amino acids. This specimen belongs to a study of T cell changes during pregnancy in multiple sclerosis. Assay used: immunoSEQ multiplex PCR; TCRdb lists only in-frame clones, some missing. The sample has fewer than 85,000 clones, roughly 93% seen once. The source was peripheral blood, collected in the third trimester of pregnancy. The TCR originated in a female donor with multiple sclerosis, enrolled in a pregnancy study. The gene calls are TRBV25-1 and TRBJ1-3; TRBD1 matches 8 bases. CDR3 DNA sequence: TGTGCCAGCAGTGAATATTTCGGCAGGGGGCCTGGAAACACCATATATTTT. Amino acid sequence: CASSEYFGRGPGNTIYF. Full variable domain (missing parts from reference TRBV25-1 and TRBJ1-3): EADIYQTPRYLVIGTGKKITLECSQTMGHDKMYWYQQDPGMELHLIHYSYGVNSTEKGDLSSESTVSRIRTEHFPLTLESARPSHTSQYLCASSEYFGRGPGNTIYFGEGSWLTVV.